These 14 T cell receptor beta chains were sequenced from one sample in a study of blood T cells in healthy people across ages. Next came a second PCR, run for about 7 to 12 cycles, which used a sample-barcoded 5' primer along with a J-beta primer mix. TCRdb passed the 5' RACE reads through MiXCR, listing each CDR3 protein once. The table has over 1.5 million distinct CDR3 sequences, around 48% seen once. The sample was blood. These receptors all come from a woman aged 35 to 49 in good health.

Only one count was recorded for this clonotype. CDR3 sequence reads: CASSSRGAGGIDTQYF. The CDR3 DNA follows: TGTGCCAGCAGCTCTCGTGGAGCGGGGGGAATAGATACGCAGTATTTT. This chain joins TRBV4-2 and TRBJ2-3; 9 positions agree with TRBD2. The CDR3 spans 16 residues. Germline-derived CDR1 and CDR2 are LGHNA and YNFKEQ. J gave up 5 bases and V 5 bases, and 11 bases lay outside the gene matches.

The sample holds a few counts of this clonotype. The V gene is TRBV11-2, the J gene TRBJ2-4; maybe TRBD1 (6 bases). The CDR3 extends over 15 amino acids. Per the germline V gene, CDR1 is SGHAT and CDR2 is FQNNGV. Between the trimmed V and J ends, which lost 7 bases and 7 bases, there was a span of 20 bases. This CDR3 is CASTYRAGGFNIQYF. The CDR3 bases are TGTGCCAGCACCTACAGGGCTGGGGGATTCAACATTCAGTACTTC.

The chain carries TRBV29-1 and TRBJ2-7; the match to TRBD1 covers 7 bases. Trimming removed 4 bases from V and 6 bases from J; junction bases left unmatched: 24. The CDR3 length is 18 residues. Germline loops: CDR1 SQVTM, CDR2 ANQGSEA. Here the CDR3 reads CSVAEMGTQDRVNGEQYF. For the CDR3, the DNA is TGCAGCGTTGCCGAAATGGGGACACAAGACAGGGTCAACGGCGAGCAGTACTTC.

This clonotype was seen a single time. The rearrangement joins TRBV28 to TRBJ1-5; D may be TRBD1 (6 bases). The CDR3 is 14 residues long. CDR1 is MDHEN and CDR2 is SYDVKM in the germline V gene. V lost 5 bases to trimming and J lost 6 bases, with 14 bases between them. The CDR3 reads CASSVGGPIQPQHF. In nucleotides, the CDR3 is TGTGCCAGCAGTGTCGGGGGGCCAATTCAGCCCCAGCATTTT. Drawing the rest from reference TRBV28 and TRBJ1-5, the complete variable domain is DVKVTQSSRYLVKRTGEKVFLECVQDMDHENMFWYRQDPGLGLRLIYFSYDVKMKEKGDIPEGYSVSREKKERFSLILESASTNQTSMYLCASSVGGPIQPQHFGDGTRLSIL.

The chain combines TRBV5-1 with TRBJ2-7; 7 bases line up with TRBD1. Losses at the gene ends were 4 bases for V and 0 bases for J; bases not matched to a gene: 16. The CDR3 runs to 18 residues. CDR1 is SGHRS and CDR2 is YFSETQ in the germline V gene. Here the CDR3 reads CASSPVLGQPNLSYEQYF. The CDR3 DNA reads TGCGCCAGCAGCCCGGTACTGGGACAGCCTAACCTCTCCTACGAGCAGTACTTC.

Note on this clonotype: An end of the junction differs from the germline gene, which may be a read error. The CDR3 spells CTSSRGTGIDQETQYF. DNA of the CDR3: TGCACCAGCAGCCGAGGGACAGGGATCGACCAAGAGACCCAGTACTTC. This chain uses TRBV5-1 with TRBJ2-5; TRBD1 aligns across 9 bases. The V gene's germline CDR1 is SGHRS and CDR2 YFSETQ. The CDR3 runs to 16 residues. The whole variable domain, remainder taken from reference TRBV5-1 and TRBJ2-5, is KAGVTQTPRYLIKTRGQQVTLSCSPISGHRSVSWYQQTPGQGLQFLFEYFSETQRNKGNFPGRFSGRQFSNSRSEMNVSTLELGDSALYLCTSSRGTGIDQETQYFGPGTRLLVL.

The rearrangement joins TRBV6-2 or TRBV6-3 to TRBJ1-5, with D unclear. The V end was cut by 0 bases, the J end by 7 bases, with 13 bases between. From germline, CDR1 is MNHEY and CDR2 SVGEGT. There are 15 residues in the CDR3. This chain's CDR3 is CASSYSWEDRQPQHF. In DNA form, the CDR3 reads TGTGCCAGCAGTTACTCGTGGGAGGATCGGCAGCCCCAGCATTTT.

The table lists this clonotype with a few counts. V and J are TRBV20-1 and TRBJ2-5; D gene uncertain. The CDR3 is 11 amino acids. V was pared by 2 bases and J by 5 bases, with 6 bases between. Looked up from germline, CDR1 is DFQATT and CDR2 is SNEGSKA (reference sequence). Here the CDR3 DNA reads TGCAGTGCTAGAAGGGATGAGACCCAGTACTTC. It specifies CSARRDETQYF.

This clonotype has just a few counts. The gene calls are TRBV6-5 and TRBJ1-2; possible D gene TRBD1, 6 bases. V lost 5 bases and J lost 5, with 18 bases in between. CDR1 and CDR2 (germline): MNHEY, SVGAGI. This CDR3 has 15 residues. The CDR3 DNA follows: TGTGCCAGCAGTCCCTCAAGTGGACAGACGTATGGCTACACCTTC. Protein sequence: CASSPSSGQTYGYTF.

The V and J genes are TRBV6-2 or TRBV6-3 and TRBJ2-5; 11 nucleotides align to TRBD1. The trim removed 5 bases at V and 11 bases at J, leaving 19 bases unmatched. Germline-derived CDR1 and CDR2 are MNHEY and SVGEGT. The CDR3 totals 17 residues. The CDR3: CASSDPGTGGLKNEQYF. As DNA, the CDR3 is TGTGCCAGCAGTGACCCCGGGACAGGGGGGCTGAAGAATGAGCAGTACTTC.

This clonotype came up a few times. J is TRBJ2-1 and V is TRBV6-5, with TRBD2 matching over 11 bases. V was clipped by 7 bases and J by 5 bases; unmatched bases: 10. Germline assignment: CDR1 MNHEY and CDR2 SVGAGI. This CDR3 contains 16 residues. The CDR3 protein is CASKLRLAGGNNEQFF. The CDR3 region has the DNA TGTGCCAGCAAACTACGTCTAGCGGGGGGAAACAATGAGCAGTTCTTC.

The rearrangement joins TRBV28 to TRBJ1-4; D possibly corresponds to TRBD1 (5 bases). V was shortened by 6 bases and J by 8 bases, with 13 bases between the two germline ends. This CDR3 is 13 amino acids long. From germline, CDR1 is MDHEN and CDR2 SYDVKM. The CDR3 loop is CASRPGSGEKLFF. For the CDR3, the DNA is TGTGCCAGCAGACCAGGGTCGGGCGAAAAACTGTTTTTT.

The rearrangement uses TRBV5-1 and TRBJ2-5; D may be TRBD1 or TRBD2 (5 bases each). The ends were cut back, 3 bases at V and 1 base at J, with 10 bases in the middle. The germline gives CDR1 SGHRS, CDR2 YFSETQ. This CDR3 comprises 14 residues. CDR3 in DNA: TGCGCCAGCAGCTACACCGGGGCCCAAGAGACCCAGTACTTC. It codes for CASSYTGAQETQYF.

The chain uses TRBV28 and TRBJ2-5; 7 bases match TRBD2. The J segment lost 5 bases and the V segment lost 5 bases, leaving 14 bases of the junction unmatched. Germline CDR1 and CDR2: MDHEN and SYDVKM. The CDR3 sequence is 16 residues long. This CDR3 is CASSPTLRTSRETQYF. CDR3 nucleotides: TGTGCCAGCAGTCCTACTTTAAGGACTAGTAGGGAGACCCAGTACTTC.